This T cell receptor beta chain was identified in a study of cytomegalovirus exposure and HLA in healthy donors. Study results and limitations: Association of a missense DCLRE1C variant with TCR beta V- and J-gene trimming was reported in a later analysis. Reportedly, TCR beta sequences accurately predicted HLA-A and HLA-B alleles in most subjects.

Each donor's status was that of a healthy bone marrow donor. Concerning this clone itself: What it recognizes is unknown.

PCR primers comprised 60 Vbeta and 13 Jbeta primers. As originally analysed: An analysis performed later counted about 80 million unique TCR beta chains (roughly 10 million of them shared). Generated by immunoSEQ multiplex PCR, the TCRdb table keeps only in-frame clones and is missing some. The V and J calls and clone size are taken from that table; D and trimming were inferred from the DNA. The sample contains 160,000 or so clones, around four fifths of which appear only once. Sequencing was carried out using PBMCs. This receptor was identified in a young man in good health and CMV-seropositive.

The CDR3: CARSGGPYEQYF. The DNA for the CDR3 is TGCGCAAGATCAGGGGGCCCCTACGAGCAGTACTTC. J is TRBJ2-7 and V is TRBV10-1, with TRBD1 matching 8 bases. Germline V gives CDR1 WNHNN, CDR2 SYGVQD (reference sequence). This CDR3 has 12 amino acids.